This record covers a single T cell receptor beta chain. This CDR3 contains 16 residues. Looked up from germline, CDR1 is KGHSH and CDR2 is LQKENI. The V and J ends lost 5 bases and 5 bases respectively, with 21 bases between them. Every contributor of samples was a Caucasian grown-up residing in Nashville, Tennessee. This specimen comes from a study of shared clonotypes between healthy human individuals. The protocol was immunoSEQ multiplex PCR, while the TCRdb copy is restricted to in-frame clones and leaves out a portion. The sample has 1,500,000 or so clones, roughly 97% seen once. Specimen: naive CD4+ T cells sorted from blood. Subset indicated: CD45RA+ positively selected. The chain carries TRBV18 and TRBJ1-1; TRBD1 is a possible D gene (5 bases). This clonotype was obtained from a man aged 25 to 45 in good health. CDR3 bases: TGTGCCAGCTCAGCCTATAGTCCAGGGTTGGGGACTGAAGCTTTCTTT. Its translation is CASSAYSPGLGTEAFF.